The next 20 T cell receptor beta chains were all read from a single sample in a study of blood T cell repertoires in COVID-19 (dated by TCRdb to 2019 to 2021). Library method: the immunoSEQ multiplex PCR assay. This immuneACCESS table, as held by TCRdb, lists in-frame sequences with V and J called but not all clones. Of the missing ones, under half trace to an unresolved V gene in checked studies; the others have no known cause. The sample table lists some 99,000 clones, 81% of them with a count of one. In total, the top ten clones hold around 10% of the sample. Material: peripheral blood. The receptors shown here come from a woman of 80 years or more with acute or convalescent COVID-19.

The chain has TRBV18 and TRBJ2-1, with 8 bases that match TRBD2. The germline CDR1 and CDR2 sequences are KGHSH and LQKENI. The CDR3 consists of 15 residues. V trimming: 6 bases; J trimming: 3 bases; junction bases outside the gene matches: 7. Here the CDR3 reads CASSLTSGYYNEQFF. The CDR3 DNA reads TGTGCCAGCTCCCTTACTAGCGGCTACTACAATGAGCAGTTCTTC.

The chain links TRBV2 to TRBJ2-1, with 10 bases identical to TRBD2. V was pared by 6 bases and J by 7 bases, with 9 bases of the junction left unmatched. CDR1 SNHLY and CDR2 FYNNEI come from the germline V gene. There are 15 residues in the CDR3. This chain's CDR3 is CASRRSGGAENEQFF. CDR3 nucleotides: TGTGCCAGCAGACGCAGCGGGGGGGCGGAAAATGAGCAGTTCTTC.

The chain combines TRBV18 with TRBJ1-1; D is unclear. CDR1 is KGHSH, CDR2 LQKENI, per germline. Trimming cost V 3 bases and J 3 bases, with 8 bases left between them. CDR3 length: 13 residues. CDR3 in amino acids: CASSPFEYTEAFF. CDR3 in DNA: TGTGCCAGCTCACCGTTCGAGTACACTGAAGCTTTCTTT.

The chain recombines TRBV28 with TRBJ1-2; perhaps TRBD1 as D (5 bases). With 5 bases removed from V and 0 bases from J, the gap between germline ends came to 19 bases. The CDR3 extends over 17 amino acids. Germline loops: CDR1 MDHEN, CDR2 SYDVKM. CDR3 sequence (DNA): TGTGCCAGCAGTCAAGGCAGACAGAAAGTTTCTAACTATGGCTACACCTTC. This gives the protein CASSQGRQKVSNYGYTF.

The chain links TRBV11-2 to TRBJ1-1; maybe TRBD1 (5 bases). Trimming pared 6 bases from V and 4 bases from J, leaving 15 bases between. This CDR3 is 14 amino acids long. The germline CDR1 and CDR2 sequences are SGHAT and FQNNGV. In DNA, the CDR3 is TGTGCCAGCAGTCGTAGCGGGGCGAGCACTGAAGCTTTCTTT. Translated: CASSRSGASTEAFF.

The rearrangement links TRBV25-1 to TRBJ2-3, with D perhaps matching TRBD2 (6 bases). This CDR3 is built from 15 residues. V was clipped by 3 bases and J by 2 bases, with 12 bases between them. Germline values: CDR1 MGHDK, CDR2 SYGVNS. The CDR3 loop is CASSDNWDFTDTQYF. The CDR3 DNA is TGTGCCAGCAGTGACAATTGGGACTTCACAGATACGCAGTATTTT.

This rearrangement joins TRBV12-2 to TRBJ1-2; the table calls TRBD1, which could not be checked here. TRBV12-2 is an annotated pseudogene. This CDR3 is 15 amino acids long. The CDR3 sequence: CASRLARQGTYGYTF. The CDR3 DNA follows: TGTGCAAGTCGCTTAGCACGACAGGGCACCTATGGCTACACCTTC.

CDR3 residues: CASSVRGTGGSYEQYV. The CDR3 DNA reads TGTGCCAGCAGTGTACGGGGGACAGGGGGGTCCTACGAGCAGTACGTC. The V call is TRBV6-4, the J call TRBJ2-7, with TRBD1 identical over 11 bases. The CDR3 consists of 16 residues. The germline gives CDR1 MRHNA, CDR2 SNTAGT. V lost 4 bases, J lost 1 base, and 6 bases stayed unmatched.

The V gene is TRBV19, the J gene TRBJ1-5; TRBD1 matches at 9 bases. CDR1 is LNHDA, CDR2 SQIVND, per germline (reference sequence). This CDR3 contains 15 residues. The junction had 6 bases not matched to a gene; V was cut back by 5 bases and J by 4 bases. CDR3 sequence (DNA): TGTGCCAGTAGTCCGAGTGGGACAGGGAATCAGCCCCAGCATTTT. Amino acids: CASSPSGTGNQPQHF.

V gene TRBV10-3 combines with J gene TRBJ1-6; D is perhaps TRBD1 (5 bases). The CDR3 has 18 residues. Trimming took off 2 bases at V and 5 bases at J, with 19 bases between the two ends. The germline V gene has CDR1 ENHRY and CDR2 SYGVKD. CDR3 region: CAISERGGGAGNNSPLHF. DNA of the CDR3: TGTGCCATCAGTGAGAGGGGCGGGGGTGCAGGGAATAATTCACCCCTCCACTTT.

For the CDR3, the DNA is TGTGCCAGCAGCAATGAACAGGGGCAGTACGTC. Translated: CASSNEQGQYV. V is TRBV5-8 and J is TRBJ2-7; TRBD1 might be the D (6 bases). Trimming took 4 bases from V and 9 from J, leaving 11 bases between them. The germline V gene has CDR1 SGHTS and CDR2 YDEGEE. The CDR3 runs 11 residues.

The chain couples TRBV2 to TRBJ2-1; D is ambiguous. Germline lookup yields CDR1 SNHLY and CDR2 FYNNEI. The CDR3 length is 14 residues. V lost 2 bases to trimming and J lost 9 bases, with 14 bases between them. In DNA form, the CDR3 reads TGTGCCAGCAGTGAAAGTCGATTTAGCTTTGAGCAGTTCTTC. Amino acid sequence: CASSESRFSFEQFF.

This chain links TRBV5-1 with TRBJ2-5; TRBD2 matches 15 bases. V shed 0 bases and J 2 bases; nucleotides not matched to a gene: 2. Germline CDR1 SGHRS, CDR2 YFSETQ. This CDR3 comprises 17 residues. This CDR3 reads CASSLAGLAGGQETQYF. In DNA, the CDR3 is TGCGCCAGCAGCTTGGCCGGACTAGCGGGGGGGCAAGAGACCCAGTACTTC. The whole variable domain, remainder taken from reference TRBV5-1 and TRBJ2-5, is KAGVTQTPRYLIKTRGQQVTLSCSPISGHRSVSWYQQTPGQGLQFLFEYFSETQRNKGNFPGRFSGRQFSNSRSEMNVSTLELGDSALYLCASSLAGLAGGQETQYFGPGTRLLVL.

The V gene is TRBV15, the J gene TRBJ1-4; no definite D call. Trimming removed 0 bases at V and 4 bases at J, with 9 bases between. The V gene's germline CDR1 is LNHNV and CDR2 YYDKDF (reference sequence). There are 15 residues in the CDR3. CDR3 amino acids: CATSRETRFNEKLFF. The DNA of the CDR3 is TGTGCCACCAGCAGAGAGACACGTTTTAATGAAAAACTGTTTTTT.

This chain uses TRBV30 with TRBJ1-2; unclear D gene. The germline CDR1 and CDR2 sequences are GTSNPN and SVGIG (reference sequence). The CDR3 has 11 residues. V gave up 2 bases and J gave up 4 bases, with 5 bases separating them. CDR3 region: CAWSSRYGYTF. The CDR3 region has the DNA TGTGCCTGGAGTTCCCGCTATGGCTACACCTTC.

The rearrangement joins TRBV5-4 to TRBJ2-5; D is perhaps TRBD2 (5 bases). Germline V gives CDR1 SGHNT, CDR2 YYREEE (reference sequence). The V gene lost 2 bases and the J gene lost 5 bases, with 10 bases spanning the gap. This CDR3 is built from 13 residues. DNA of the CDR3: TGTGCCAGCAGCTTCCTCGGGGAGGAGACCCAGTACTTC. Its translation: CASSFLGEETQYF.

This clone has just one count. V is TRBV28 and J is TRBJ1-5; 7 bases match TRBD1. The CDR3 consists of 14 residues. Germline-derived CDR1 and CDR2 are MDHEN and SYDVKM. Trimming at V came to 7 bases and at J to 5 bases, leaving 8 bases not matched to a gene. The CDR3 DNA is TGTGCCAGCACCCAAACGACAGGGCATCAGCCCCAGCATTTT. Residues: CASTQTTGHQPQHF.

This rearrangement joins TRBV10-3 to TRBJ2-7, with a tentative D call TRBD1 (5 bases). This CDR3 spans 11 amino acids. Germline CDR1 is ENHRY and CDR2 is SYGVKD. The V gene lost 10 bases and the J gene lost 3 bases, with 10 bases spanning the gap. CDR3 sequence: CATQGFYEQYF. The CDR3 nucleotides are TGTGCCACCCAGGGTTTCTACGAGCAGTACTTC.

CDR3 amino acids: CASSWGQGGWQPQHF. In DNA, the CDR3 is TGTGCCAGCAGCTGGGGACAGGGAGGATGGCAGCCCCAGCATTTT. The J gene is TRBJ1-5, the V gene TRBV7-2; 9 bases are a match to TRBD1. CDR3 length equals 15 residues. The germline V gene has CDR1 SGHTA and CDR2 FQGNSA. V lost 4 bases and J lost 7; bases outside the gene matches: 8. The full variable domain, completed using reference TRBV7-2 and TRBJ1-5, is GAGVSQSPSNKVTEKGKDVELRCDPISGHTALYWYRQSLGQGLEFLIYFQGNSAPDKSGLPSDRFSAERTGGSVSTLTIQRTQQEDSAVYLCASSWGQGGWQPQHFGDGTRLSIL.

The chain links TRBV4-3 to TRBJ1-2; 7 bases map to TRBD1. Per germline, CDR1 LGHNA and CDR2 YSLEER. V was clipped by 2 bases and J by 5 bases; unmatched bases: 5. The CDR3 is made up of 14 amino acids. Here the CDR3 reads CASSQSQTGYGYTF. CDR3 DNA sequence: TGCGCCAGCAGCCAATCGCAGACAGGGTATGGCTACACCTTC.